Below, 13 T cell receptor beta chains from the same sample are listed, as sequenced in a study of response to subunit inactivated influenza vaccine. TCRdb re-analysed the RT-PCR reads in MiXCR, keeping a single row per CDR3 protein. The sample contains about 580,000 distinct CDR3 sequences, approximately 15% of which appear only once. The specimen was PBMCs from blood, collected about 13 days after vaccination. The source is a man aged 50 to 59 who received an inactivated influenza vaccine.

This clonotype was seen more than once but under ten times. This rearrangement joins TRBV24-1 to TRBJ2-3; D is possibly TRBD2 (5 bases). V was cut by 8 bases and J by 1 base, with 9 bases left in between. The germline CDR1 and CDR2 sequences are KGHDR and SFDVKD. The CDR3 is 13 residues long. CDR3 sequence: CATNSARTDTQYF. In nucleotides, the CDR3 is TGTGCCACCAATAGCGCTCGCACAGATACGCAGTATTTT.

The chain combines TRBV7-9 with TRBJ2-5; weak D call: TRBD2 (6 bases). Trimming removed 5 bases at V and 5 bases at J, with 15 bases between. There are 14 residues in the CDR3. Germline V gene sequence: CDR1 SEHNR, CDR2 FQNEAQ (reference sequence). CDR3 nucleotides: TGTGCCAGCAGCCTACTTGGGAGGAAGGAGACCCAGTACTTC. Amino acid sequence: CASSLLGRKETQYF.

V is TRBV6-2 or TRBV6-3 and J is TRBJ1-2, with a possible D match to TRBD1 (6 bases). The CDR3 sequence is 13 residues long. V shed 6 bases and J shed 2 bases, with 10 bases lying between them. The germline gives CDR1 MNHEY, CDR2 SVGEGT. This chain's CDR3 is CASSHDRNYGYTF. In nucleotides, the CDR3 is TGTGCCAGCAGCCACGACAGGAACTATGGCTACACCTTC.

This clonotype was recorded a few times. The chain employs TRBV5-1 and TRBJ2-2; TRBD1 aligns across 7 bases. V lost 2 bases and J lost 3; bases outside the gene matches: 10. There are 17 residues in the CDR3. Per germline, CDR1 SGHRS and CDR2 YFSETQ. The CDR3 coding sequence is TGCGCCAGCAGCTTTGGACAGGACGCGGATCACACCGGGGAGCTGTTTTTT. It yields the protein CASSFGQDADHTGELFF.

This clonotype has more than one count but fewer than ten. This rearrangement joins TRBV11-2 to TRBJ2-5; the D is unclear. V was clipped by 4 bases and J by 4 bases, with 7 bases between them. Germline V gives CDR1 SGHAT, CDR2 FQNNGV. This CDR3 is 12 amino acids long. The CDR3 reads CASSWDRETQYF. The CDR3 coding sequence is TGTGCCAGCAGCTGGGATAGAGAGACCCAGTACTTC.

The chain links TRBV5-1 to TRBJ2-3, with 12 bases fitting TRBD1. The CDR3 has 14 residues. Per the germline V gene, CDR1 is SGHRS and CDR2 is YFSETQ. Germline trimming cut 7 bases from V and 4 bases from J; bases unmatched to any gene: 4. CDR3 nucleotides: TGCGCCAGCGCCGGGACAGGGGGCCCAGATACGCAGTATTTT. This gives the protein CASAGTGGPDTQYF. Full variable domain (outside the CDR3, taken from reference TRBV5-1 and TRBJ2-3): KAGVTQTPRYLIKTRGQQVTLSCSPISGHRSVSWYQQTPGQGLQFLFEYFSETQRNKGNFPGRFSGRQFSNSRSEMNVSTLELGDSALYLCASAGTGGPDTQYFGPGTRLTVL.

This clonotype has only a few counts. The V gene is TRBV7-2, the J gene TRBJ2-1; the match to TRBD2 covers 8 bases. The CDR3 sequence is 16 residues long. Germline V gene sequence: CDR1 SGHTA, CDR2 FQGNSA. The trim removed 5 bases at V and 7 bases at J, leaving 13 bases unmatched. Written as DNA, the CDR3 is TGTGCCAGCAGCCAGGCCGGGACTAGAGGAGTTAATGAGCAGTTCTTC. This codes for CASSQAGTRGVNEQFF.

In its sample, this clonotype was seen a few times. DNA of the CDR3: TGCAGTGCTAGAGATTGGGACGGGGTGGCTGGCTATGAGCAGTTCTTC. This codes for CSARDWDGVAGYEQFF. The V call is TRBV20-1, the J call TRBJ2-1, with D possibly being TRBD1 or TRBD2 (5 bases each). Germline CDR1 reads DFQATT; CDR2 reads SNEGSKA (reference sequence). The CDR3 loop spans 16 amino acids. V lost 0 bases and J lost 8, with 20 bases in between.

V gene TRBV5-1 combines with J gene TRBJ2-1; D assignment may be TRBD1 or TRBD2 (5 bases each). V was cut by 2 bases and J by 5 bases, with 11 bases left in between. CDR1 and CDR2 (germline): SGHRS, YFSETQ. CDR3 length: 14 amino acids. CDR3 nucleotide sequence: TGCGCCAGCAGCTTATCCGGGACGCACAATGAGCAGTTCTTC. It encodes CASSLSGTHNEQFF. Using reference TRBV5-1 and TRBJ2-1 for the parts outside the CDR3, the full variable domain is KAGVTQTPRYLIKTRGQQVTLSCSPISGHRSVSWYQQTPGQGLQFLFEYFSETQRNKGNFPGRFSGRQFSNSRSEMNVSTLELGDSALYLCASSLSGTHNEQFFGPGTRLTVL.

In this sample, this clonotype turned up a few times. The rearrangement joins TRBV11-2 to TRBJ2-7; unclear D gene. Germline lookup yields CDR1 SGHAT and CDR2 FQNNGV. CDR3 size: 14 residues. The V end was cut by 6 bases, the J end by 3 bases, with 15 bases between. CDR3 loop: CASSFQADHYEQYF. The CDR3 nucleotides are TGTGCCAGCAGTTTCCAGGCGGATCACTACGAGCAGTACTTC. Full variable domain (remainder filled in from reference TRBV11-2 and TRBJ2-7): EAGVAQSPRYKIIEKRQSVAFWCNPISGHATLYWYQQILGQGPKLLIQFQNNGVVDDSQLPKDRFSAERLKGVDSTLKIQPAKLEDSAVYLCASSFQADHYEQYFGPGTRLTVT.

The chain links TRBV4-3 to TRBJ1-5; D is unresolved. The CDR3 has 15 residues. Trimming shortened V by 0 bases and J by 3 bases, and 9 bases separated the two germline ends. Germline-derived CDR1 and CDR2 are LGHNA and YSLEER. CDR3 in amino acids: CASSQEAVYNQPQHF. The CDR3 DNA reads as TGCGCCAGCAGCCAAGAAGCGGTTTACAATCAGCCCCAGCATTTT.

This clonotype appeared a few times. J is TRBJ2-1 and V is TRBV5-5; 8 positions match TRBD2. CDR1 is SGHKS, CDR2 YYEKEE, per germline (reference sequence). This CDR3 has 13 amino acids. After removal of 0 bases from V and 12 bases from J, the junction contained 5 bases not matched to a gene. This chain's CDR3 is CASSLVMSGRQFF. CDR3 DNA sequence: TGTGCCAGCAGCTTGGTTATGAGCGGGAGGCAGTTCTTC.

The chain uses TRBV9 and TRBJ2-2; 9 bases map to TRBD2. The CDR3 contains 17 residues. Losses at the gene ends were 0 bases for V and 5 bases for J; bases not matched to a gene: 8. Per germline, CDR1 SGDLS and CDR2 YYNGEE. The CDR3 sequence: CASSVGSSGGSTGELFF. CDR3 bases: TGTGCCAGCAGCGTAGGAAGCAGCGGGGGGAGTACCGGGGAGCTGTTTTTT.